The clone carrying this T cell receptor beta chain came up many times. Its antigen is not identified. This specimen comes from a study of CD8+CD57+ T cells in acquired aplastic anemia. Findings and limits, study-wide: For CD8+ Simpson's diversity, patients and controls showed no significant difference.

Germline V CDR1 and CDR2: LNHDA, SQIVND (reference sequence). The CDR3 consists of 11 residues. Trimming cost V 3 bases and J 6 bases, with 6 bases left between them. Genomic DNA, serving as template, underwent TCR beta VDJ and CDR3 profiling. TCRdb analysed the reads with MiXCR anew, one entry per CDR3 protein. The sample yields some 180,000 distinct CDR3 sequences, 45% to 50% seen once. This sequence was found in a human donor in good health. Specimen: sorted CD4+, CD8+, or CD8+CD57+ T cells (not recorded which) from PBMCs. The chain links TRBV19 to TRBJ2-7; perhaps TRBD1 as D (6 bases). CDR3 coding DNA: TGTGCCAGTAGTATCAGGGGCGAGCAGTACTTC. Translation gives CASSIRGEQYF.